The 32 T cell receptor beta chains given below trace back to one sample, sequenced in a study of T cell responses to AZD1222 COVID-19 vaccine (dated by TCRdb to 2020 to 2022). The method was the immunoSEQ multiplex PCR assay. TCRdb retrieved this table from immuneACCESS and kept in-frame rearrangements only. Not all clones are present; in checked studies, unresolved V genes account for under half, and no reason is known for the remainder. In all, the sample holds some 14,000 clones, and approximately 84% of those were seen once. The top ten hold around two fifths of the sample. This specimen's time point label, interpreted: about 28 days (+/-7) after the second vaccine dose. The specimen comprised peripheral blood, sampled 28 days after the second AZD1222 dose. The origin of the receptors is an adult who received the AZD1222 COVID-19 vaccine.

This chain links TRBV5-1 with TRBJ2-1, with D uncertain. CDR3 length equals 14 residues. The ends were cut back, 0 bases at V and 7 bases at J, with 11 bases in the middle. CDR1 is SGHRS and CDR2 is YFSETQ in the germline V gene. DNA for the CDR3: TGCGCCAGCAGCTTGGCCCTGGCCCCGAATGAGCAGTTCTTC. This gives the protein CASSLALAPNEQFF.

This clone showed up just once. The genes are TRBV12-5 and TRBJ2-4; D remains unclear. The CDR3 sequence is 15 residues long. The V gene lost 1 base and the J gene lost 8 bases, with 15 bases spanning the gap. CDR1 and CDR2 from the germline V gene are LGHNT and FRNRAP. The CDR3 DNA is TGTGCTAGTGGTTTGGACCACTCATCCAGGTACATTCAGTACTTC. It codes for CASGLDHSSRYIQYF.

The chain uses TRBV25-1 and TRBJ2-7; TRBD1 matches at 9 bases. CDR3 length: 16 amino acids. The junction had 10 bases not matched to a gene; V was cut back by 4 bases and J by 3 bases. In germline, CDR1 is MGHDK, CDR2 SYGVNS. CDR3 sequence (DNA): TGTGCCAGCAGTGCGGGAGCGGGACAGGGCCTCTACGAGCAGTACTTC. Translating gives CASSAGAGQGLYEQYF.

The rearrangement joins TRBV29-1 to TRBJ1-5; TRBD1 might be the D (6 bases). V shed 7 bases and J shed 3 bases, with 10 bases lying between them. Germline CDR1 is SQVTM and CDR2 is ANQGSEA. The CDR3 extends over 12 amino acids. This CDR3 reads CSARDNNQPQHF. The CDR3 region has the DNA TGCAGCGCCCGGGACAACAATCAGCCCCAGCATTTT.

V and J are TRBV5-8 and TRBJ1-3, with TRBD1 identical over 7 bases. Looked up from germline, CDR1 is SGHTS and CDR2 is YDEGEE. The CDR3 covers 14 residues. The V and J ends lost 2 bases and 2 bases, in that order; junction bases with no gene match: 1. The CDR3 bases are TGTGCCAGCAGCTTCACAGGGGCTGGAAACACCATATATTTT. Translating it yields CASSFTGAGNTIYF.

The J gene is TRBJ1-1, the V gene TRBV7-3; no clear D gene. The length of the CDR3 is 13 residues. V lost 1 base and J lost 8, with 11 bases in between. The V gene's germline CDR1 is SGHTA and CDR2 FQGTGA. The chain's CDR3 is CASSLSLQSEAFF. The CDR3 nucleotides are TGTGCCAGCAGCTTAAGTCTACAGTCGGAAGCTTTCTTT.

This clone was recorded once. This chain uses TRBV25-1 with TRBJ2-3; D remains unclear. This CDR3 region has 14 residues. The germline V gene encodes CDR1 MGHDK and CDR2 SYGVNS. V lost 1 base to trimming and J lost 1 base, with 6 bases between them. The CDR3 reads CASSESQGTDTQYF. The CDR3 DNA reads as TGTGCCAGCAGTGAATCCCAGGGCACAGATACGCAGTATTTT. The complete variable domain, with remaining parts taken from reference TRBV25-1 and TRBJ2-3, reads EADIYQTPRYLVIGTGKKITLECSQTMGHDKMYWYQQDPGMELHLIHYSYGVNSTEKGDLSSESTVSRIRTEHFPLTLESARPSHTSQYLCASSESQGTDTQYFGPGTRLTVL.

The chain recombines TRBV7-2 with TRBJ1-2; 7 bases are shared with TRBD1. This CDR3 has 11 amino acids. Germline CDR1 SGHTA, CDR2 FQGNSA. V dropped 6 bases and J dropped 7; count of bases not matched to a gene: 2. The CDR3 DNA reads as TGTGCCAGCAGTACAGGGGTTGGCTACACCTTC. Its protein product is CASSTGVGYTF.

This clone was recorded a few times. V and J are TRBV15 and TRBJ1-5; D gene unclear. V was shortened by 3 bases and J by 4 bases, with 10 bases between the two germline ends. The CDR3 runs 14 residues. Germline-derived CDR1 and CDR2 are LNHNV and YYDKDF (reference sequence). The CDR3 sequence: CATSSARSNQPQHF. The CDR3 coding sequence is TGTGCCACCAGCAGCGCACGGAGTAATCAGCCCCAGCATTTT.

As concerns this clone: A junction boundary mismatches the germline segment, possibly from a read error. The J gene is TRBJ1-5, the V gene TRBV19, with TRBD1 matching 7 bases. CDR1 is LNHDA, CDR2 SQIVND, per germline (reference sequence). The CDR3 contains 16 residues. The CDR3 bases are TGTGCCAGTAGAATAGACAGGGATTGGCACAATCAGCCCCAGCATTTT. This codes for CASRIDRDWHNQPQHF.

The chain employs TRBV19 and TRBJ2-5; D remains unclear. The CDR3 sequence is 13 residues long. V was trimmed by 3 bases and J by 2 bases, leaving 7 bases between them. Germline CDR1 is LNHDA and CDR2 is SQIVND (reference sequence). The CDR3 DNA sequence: TGTGCCAGTAGTATTTGGACGCAAGAGACCCAGTACTTC. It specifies CASSIWTQETQYF.

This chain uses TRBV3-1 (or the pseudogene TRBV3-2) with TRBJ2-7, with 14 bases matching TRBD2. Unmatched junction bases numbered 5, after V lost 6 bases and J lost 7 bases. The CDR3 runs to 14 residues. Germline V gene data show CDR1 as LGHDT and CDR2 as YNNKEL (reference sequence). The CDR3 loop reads CASSGTSGSSEQYF. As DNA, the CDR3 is TGTGCCAGCAGTGGGACTAGCGGGAGTAGTGAGCAGTACTTC.

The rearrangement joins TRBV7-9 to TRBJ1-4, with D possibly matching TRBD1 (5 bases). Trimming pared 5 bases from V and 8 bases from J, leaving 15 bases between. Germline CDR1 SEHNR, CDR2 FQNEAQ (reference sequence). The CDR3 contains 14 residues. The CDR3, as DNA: TGTGCCAGCAGCCGGGACCTAAGTGGGGAAAAACTGTTTTTT. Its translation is CASSRDLSGEKLFF. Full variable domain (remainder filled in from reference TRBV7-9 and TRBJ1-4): DTGVSQNPRHKITKRGQNVTFRCDPISEHNRLYWYRQTLGQGPEFLTYFQNEAQLEKSRLLSDRFSAERPKGSFSTLEIQRTEQGDSAMYLCASSRDLSGEKLFFGSGTQLSVL.

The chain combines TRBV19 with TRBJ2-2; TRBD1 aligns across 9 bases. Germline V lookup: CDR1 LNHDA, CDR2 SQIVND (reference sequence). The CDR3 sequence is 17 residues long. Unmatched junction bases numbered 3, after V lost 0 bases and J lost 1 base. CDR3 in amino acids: CASSIDMGQGNTGELFF. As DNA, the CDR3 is TGTGCCAGTAGTATAGATATGGGACAGGGGAACACCGGGGAGCTGTTTTTT.

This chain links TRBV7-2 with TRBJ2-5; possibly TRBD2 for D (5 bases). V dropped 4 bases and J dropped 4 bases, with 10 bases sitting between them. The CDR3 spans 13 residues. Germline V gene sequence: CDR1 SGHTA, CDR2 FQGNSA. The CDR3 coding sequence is TGTGCCAGCAGCTCCGTCGGAGGAGAGACCCAGTACTTC. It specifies CASSSVGGETQYF.

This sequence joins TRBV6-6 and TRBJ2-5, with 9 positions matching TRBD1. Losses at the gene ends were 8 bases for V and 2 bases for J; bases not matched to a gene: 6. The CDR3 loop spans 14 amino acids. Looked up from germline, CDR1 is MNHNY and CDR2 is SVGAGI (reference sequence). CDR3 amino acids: CASGSGTGQETQYF. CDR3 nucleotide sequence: TGTGCCAGCGGCTCCGGGACAGGGCAAGAGACCCAGTACTTC.

CDR3 DNA: TGTGCCACGGGGGCTTTATACCAGGGTATAAATTCACCCCTCCACTTT. It codes for CATGALYQGINSPLHF. This chain connects TRBV24-1 to TRBJ1-6, with a weak D call TRBD1 (6 bases). CDR1 KGHDR and CDR2 SFDVKD come from the germline V gene. Trimming took off 10 bases at V and 7 bases at J, with 22 bases between the two ends. The CDR3 is 16 amino acids.

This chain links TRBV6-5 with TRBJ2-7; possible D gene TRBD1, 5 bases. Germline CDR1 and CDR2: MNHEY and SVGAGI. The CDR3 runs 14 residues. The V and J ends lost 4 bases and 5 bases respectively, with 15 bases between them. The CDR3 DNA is TGTGCCAGCAGTTTCGCAGGGATCGGTCACGAGCAGTACTTC. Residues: CASSFAGIGHEQYF.

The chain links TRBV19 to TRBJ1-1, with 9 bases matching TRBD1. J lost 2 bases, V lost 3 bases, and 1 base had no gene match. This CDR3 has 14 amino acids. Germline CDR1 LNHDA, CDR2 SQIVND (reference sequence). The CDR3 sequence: CASSMGQGNTEAFF. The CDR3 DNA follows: TGTGCCAGTAGTATGGGACAGGGAAACACTGAAGCTTTCTTT. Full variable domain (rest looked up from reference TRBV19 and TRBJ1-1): DGGITQSPKYLFRKEGQNVTLSCEQNLNHDAMYWYRQDPGQGLRLIYYSQIVNDFQKGDIAEGYSVSREKKESFPLTVTSAQKNPTAFYLCASSMGQGNTEAFFGQGTRLTVV.

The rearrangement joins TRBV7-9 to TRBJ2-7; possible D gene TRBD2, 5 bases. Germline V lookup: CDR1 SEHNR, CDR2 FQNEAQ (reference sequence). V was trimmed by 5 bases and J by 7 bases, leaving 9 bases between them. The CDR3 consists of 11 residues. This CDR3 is CASSEGPEQYF. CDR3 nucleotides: TGTGCCAGCAGCGAGGGCCCTGAGCAGTACTTC. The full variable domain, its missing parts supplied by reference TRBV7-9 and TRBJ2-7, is DTGVSQNPRHKITKRGQNVTFRCDPISEHNRLYWYRQTLGQGPEFLTYFQNEAQLEKSRLLSDRFSAERPKGSFSTLEIQRTEQGDSAMYLCASSEGPEQYFGPGTRLTVT.

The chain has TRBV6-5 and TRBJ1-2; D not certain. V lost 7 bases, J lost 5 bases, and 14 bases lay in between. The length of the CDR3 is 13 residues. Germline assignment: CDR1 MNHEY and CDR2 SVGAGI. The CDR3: CASNPGSLYGYTF. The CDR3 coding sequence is TGTGCCAGCAACCCCGGGTCCCTTTATGGCTACACCTTC.

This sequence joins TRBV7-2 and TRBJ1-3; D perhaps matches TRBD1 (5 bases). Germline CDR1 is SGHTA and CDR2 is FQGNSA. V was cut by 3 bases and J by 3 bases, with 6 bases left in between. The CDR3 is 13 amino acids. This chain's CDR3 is CASSFRVGNTIYF. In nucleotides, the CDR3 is TGTGCCAGCAGCTTCAGGGTTGGAAACACCATATATTTT.

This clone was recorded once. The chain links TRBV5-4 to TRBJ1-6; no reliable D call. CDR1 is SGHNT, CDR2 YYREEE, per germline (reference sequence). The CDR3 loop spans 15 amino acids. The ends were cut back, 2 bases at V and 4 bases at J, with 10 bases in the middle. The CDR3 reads CASSFRQNYNSPLHF. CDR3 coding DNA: TGTGCCAGCAGCTTTAGGCAGAATTATAATTCACCCCTCCACTTT.

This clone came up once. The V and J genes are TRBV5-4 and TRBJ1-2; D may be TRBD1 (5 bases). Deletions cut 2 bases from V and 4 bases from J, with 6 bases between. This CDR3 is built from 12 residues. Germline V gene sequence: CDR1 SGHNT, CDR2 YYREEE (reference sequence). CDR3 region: CASSFDSYGYTF. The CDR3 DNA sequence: TGTGCCAGCAGCTTTGACAGCTATGGCTACACCTTC.

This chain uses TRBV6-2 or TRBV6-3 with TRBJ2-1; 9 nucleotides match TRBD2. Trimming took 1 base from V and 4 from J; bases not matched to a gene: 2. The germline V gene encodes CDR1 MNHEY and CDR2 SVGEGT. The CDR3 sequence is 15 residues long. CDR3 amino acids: CASSYLAGDYNEQFF. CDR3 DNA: TGTGCCAGCAGTTACTTAGCGGGAGATTACAATGAGCAGTTCTTC.

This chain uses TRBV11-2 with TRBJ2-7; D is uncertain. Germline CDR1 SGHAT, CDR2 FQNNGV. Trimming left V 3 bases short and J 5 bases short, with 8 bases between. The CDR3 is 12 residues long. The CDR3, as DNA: TGTGCCAGCAGCTTTGTGACCGACGAGCAGTACTTC. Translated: CASSFVTDEQYF.

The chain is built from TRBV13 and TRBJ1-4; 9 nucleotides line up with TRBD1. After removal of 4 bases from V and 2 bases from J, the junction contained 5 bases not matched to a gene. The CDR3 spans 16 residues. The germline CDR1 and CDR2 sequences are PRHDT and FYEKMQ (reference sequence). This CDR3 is CASSYGTGSTNEKLFF. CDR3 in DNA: TGTGCCAGCAGCTACGGGACAGGGTCGACTAATGAAAAACTGTTTTTT.

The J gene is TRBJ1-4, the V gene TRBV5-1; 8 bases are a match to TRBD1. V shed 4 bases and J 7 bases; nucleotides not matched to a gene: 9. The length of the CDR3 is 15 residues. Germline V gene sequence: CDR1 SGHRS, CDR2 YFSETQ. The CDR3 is CASSLDRVTGEKLFF. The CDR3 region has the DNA TGCGCCAGCAGCCTGGACAGGGTAACAGGTGAAAAACTGTTTTTT.

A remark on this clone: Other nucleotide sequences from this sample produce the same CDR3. The CDR3 region has the DNA TGTGCCAGCAGCCGCGCGACAGGGGGGAATCAGCCCCAGCATTTT. Translation gives CASSRATGGNQPQHF. The chain combines TRBV5-6 with TRBJ1-5; 9 bases match TRBD1. The ends lost 4 bases at V and 4 bases at J; junction bases unmatched: 6. This CDR3 has 15 amino acids. From germline, CDR1 is SGHDT and CDR2 YYEEEE.

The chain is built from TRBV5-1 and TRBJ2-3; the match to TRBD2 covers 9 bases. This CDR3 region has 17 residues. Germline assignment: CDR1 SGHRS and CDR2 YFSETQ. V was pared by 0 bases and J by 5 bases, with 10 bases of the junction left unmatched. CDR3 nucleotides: TGCGCCAGCAGCTTGGCCGGGCCTAGCGGGACCGAAGATACGCAGTATTTT. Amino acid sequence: CASSLAGPSGTEDTQYF.

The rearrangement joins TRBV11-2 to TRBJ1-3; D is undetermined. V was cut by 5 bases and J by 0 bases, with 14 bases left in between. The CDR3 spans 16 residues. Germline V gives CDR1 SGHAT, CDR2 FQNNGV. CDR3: CASSPRTRLSGNTIYF. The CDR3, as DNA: TGTGCCAGCAGCCCCCGGACTCGCCTCTCTGGAAACACCATATATTTT.

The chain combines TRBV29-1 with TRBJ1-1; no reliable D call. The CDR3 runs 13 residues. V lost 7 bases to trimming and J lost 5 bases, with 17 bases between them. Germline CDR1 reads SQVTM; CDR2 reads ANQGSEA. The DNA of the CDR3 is TGCAGCGGACATACGGGCTTGAGGACTGAAGCTTTCTTT. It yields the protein CSGHTGLRTEAFF.